The clone carrying this TCR beta chain has more than one count but fewer than ten. The CDR3 is made up of 15 amino acids. Trimming took off 4 bases at V and 0 bases at J, with 7 bases between the two ends. CDR1 is MDHEN, CDR2 SYDVKM, per germline. TCRdb's table, derived via immunoSEQ multiplex PCR, lists solely in-frame clones and lacks some. The sample shows over 100,000 clones, 90% of them seen only once. This sample stems from a study of control samples from healthy donors and cancer patients. The specimen was blood. This clonotype was obtained from a human donor in good health. The donor label of this sample is uncertain. The chain employs TRBV28 and TRBJ2-6; the D is unclear. The CDR3 reads CASSSYSSGANVLTF. The CDR3 DNA is TGTGCCAGCAGTTCCTACAGCTCTGGGGCCAACGTCCTGACTTTC.